Listed here are 21 T cell receptor beta chains from one sample, sequenced in a study of identical twins. TCRdb reprocessed the 5' RACE reads with MiXCR, giving one entry per CDR3 protein. This repertoire shows roughly 250,000 distinct CDR3 sequences, about 14% found once; its top ten account for around 8.9%. Sample: memory (CD45RO+) T cells sorted from blood. These receptors were taken from a woman aged 18-29 years in good health.

The chain is built from TRBV18 and TRBJ2-7; no reliable D call. This CDR3 has 13 residues. Trimming stripped 3 bases from V and 4 bases from J, with 10 bases between. From germline, CDR1 is KGHSH and CDR2 LQKENI. The DNA of the CDR3 is TGTGCCAGCTCACCTTCCTATATGTACGAGCAGTACTTC. Translated: CASSPSYMYEQYF. Together with reference TRBV18 and TRBJ2-7, the CDR3 gives the full variable domain: NAGVMQNPRHLVRRRGQEARLRCSPMKGHSHVYWYRQLPEEGLKFMVYLQKENIIDESGMPKERFSAEFPKEGPSILRIQQVVRGDSAAYFCASSPSYMYEQYFGPGTRLTVT.

This clonotype was observed a handful of times. This chain connects TRBV29-1 to TRBJ1-1; D ambiguous. Looked up from germline, CDR1 is SQVTM and CDR2 is ANQGSEA. The CDR3 is made up of 11 amino acids. V lost 4 bases to trimming and J lost 5 bases, with 8 bases between them. CDR3 sequence reads: CSVGMDTEAFF. The CDR3 DNA is TGCAGCGTTGGAATGGATACTGAAGCTTTCTTT. Combining the CDR3 with reference TRBV29-1 and TRBJ1-1 gives the whole variable domain SAVISQKPSRDICQRGTSLTIQCQVDSQVTMMFWYRQQPGQSLTLIATANQGSEATYESGFVIDKFPISRPNLTFSTLTVSNMSPEDSSIYLCSVGMDTEAFFGQGTRLTVV.

This clonotype appeared a few times. The chain employs TRBV12-3 or TRBV12-4 and TRBJ2-3; TRBD1 might be the D (6 bases). CDR3 size: 15 residues. With 5 bases removed from V and 1 base from J, the gap between germline ends came to 13 bases. The CDR3 DNA reads TGTGCCAGCAGTCTCGGGACACCCGGCACAGATACGCAGTATTTT. This encodes CASSLGTPGTDTQYF.

The gene calls are TRBV3-1 and TRBJ2-1; perhaps TRBD2 as D (5 bases). The CDR3 spans 14 residues. Trimming removed 0 bases from V and 5 bases from J, with 8 bases in between. CDR1 is LGHDT and CDR2 is YNNKEL in the germline V gene (reference sequence). The CDR3 here is CASSQETGNNEQFF. The CDR3 nucleotides are TGTGCCAGCAGCCAAGAAACGGGGAACAATGAGCAGTTCTTC.

This clonotype was counted between two and nine times. In DNA form, the CDR3 reads TGTGCCAGCATCTCGGCACAGGGCCCCTACGAGCAGTACTTC. This translates into CASISAQGPYEQYF. The chain joins TRBV11-2 to TRBJ2-7; D is perhaps TRBD1 (6 bases). Germline values: CDR1 SGHAT, CDR2 FQNNGV. The CDR3 consists of 14 residues. Trimming took off 7 bases at V and 2 bases at J, with 15 bases between the two ends.

In this sample, this clonotype turned up a few times. This rearrangement joins TRBV20-1 to TRBJ1-5; TRBD1 might be the D (6 bases). This CDR3 has 13 residues. Germline CDR1 reads DFQATT; CDR2 reads SNEGSKA (reference sequence). The V and J ends lost 4 bases and 1 base respectively, with 8 bases between them. CDR3 protein: CSAIRGSNQPQHF. The CDR3 nucleotides read TGCAGTGCTATCAGGGGAAGCAATCAGCCCCAGCATTTT.

This clonotype has only a few counts. This chain connects TRBV20-1 to TRBJ2-1; 7 bases are shared with TRBD1. The CDR3 has 14 amino acids. V shed 0 bases and J 10 bases; nucleotides not matched to a gene: 9. The germline gives CDR1 DFQATT, CDR2 SNEGSKA (reference sequence). The CDR3 here is CSARDRQGTREQFF. CDR3 nucleotide sequence: TGCAGTGCTAGAGACCGACAGGGTACTCGGGAGCAGTTCTTC.

This clonotype occurred a few times. V usage is TRBV27 and J usage is TRBJ2-7, with 8 bases aligning to TRBD1. This CDR3 is 14 amino acids long. J gave up 2 bases and V 6 bases, and 6 bases lay outside the gene matches. Per the germline V gene, CDR1 is MNHEY and CDR2 is SMNVEV (reference sequence). Written as DNA, the CDR3 is TGTGCCAGCAGCATGACAGGGGCCACCTACGAGCAGTACTTC. The encoded protein is CASSMTGATYEQYF.

Many counts were recorded for this clonotype. The rearrangement joins TRBV7-2 to TRBJ2-5; no clear D gene. This CDR3 region has 12 residues. V lost 3 bases and J 4 bases, leaving 6 bases between the germline ends. CDR1 and CDR2 (germline): SGHTA, FQGNSA. The CDR3 coding sequence is TGTGCCAGCAGCTTTACTCGAGAGACCCAGTACTTC. As protein: CASSFTRETQYF. The full variable domain, in which reference TRBV7-2 and TRBJ2-5 provide the parts outside the CDR3, is GAGVSQSPSNKVTEKGKDVELRCDPISGHTALYWYRQSLGQGLEFLIYFQGNSAPDKSGLPSDRFSAERTGGSVSTLTIQRTQQEDSAVYLCASSFTRETQYFGPGTRLLVL.

This clonotype was observed a few times. The chain uses TRBV7-9 and TRBJ2-4, with 7 bases fitting TRBD2. The germline CDR1 and CDR2 sequences are SEHNR and FQNEAQ (reference sequence). The CDR3 sequence is 14 residues long. V lost 2 bases to trimming and J lost 8 bases; unmatched junction nucleotides: 6. The CDR3 sequence: CASSLTSDGDIQYF. The CDR3 DNA reads TGTGCCAGCAGCTTAACTAGCGACGGGGACATTCAGTACTTC.

The chain recombines TRBV14 with TRBJ2-7; 7 bases fit TRBD1. Germline V gives CDR1 SGHDN, CDR2 FVKESK. This CDR3 region has 15 residues. J gave up 2 bases and V 5 bases, and 9 bases lay outside the gene matches. CDR3: CASSLTGTVPYEQYF. CDR3 DNA: TGTGCCAGCAGCTTAACCGGGACAGTCCCCTACGAGCAGTACTTC.

The chain uses TRBV20-1 and TRBJ2-3; perhaps TRBD2 as D (5 bases). Trimming shortened V by 5 bases and J by 2 bases, and 20 bases separated the two germline ends. The CDR3 is 16 residues long. Germline V gene lookup returns CDR1 DFQATT and CDR2 SNEGSKA (reference sequence). CDR3 in amino acids: CSAGGGRLINTDTQYF. The CDR3 coding sequence is TGCAGTGCTGGAGGCGGCCGACTGATTAACACAGATACGCAGTATTTT.

V usage is TRBV19 and J usage is TRBJ2-1; D ambiguous. Germline assignment: CDR1 LNHDA and CDR2 SQIVND (reference sequence). The length of the CDR3 is 12 residues. The V end was cut by 7 bases, the J end by 7 bases, with 11 bases between. The CDR3 DNA reads as TGTGCCAGTACCTCACGGGTAAATGAGCAGTTCTTC. As protein: CASTSRVNEQFF.

Many counts were recorded for this clonotype. This chain uses TRBV7-9 with TRBJ1-6; D remains unclear. Germline V gene lookup returns CDR1 SEHNR and CDR2 FQNEAQ (reference sequence). The CDR3 runs to 12 residues. V lost 1 base and J 14 bases, leaving 9 bases between the germline ends. The CDR3 reads CASSLESGTLHF. The DNA of the CDR3 is TGTGCCAGCAGCTTAGAATCGGGAACCCTCCACTTT.

The rearrangement links TRBV15 to TRBJ2-5; D unclear. The CDR3 totals 12 residues. Deletions cut 4 bases from V and 9 bases from J, with 12 bases between. Germline V gene sequence: CDR1 LNHNV, CDR2 YYDKDF (reference sequence). CDR3 loop: CATSKLDSAQYF. The DNA of the CDR3 is TGTGCCACCAGCAAACTTGATTCGGCCCAGTACTTC.

This clonotype was recorded many times. The rearrangement joins TRBV5-1 to TRBJ1-1; D remains ambiguous. The CDR3 runs to 14 residues. Germline assignment: CDR1 SGHRS and CDR2 YFSETQ. The V gene lost 0 bases and the J gene lost 2 bases, with 8 bases spanning the gap. The CDR3 region is CASSLDPLNTEAFF. The CDR3 coding sequence is TGCGCCAGCAGCTTGGACCCCCTAAACACTGAAGCTTTCTTT.

This clonotype was observed a handful of times. This chain links TRBV2 with TRBJ2-3, with D possibly being TRBD1 or TRBD2 (6 bases each). This CDR3 is 18 amino acids long. Germline loops: CDR1 SNHLY, CDR2 FYNNEI. V dropped 4 bases and J dropped 1 base, with 21 bases sitting between them. This chain's CDR3 is CASSAPRGPDSGTDTQYF. The CDR3 DNA is TGTGCCAGCAGTGCCCCCCGGGGGCCGGATTCAGGCACAGATACGCAGTATTTT.

The V call is TRBV3-1, the J call TRBJ2-5, with 7 positions matching TRBD1. CDR1 is LGHDT, CDR2 YNNKEL, per germline (reference sequence). V gave up 10 bases and J gave up 3 bases; unmatched junction bases: 8. This CDR3 region has 13 residues. The CDR3 region is CATQTGWEETQYF. The CDR3 region has the DNA TGTGCCACCCAGACAGGGTGGGAAGAGACCCAGTACTTC.

This clonotype was detected ten times or more. The CDR3 DNA is TGCAGTGCTAGGGGGCGGGCCCAGACGCCGAGCACTGAAGCTTTCTTT. Protein product: CSARGRAQTPSTEAFF. The gene calls are TRBV20-1 and TRBJ1-1; a possible D gene is TRBD1 (5 bases). The CDR3 length is 16 residues. Trimming pared 3 bases from V and 4 bases from J, leaving 21 bases between. Germline V CDR1 and CDR2: DFQATT, SNEGSKA (reference sequence).

V is TRBV5-1 and J is TRBJ1-3; no firm D call. The CDR3 covers 15 residues. Germline values: CDR1 SGHRS, CDR2 YFSETQ. The V end lost 7 bases, the J end lost 2 bases, and 16 bases lay between the germline ends. In DNA form, the CDR3 reads TGCGCCAGCCGCCCGCGCGACGCAGCTGGAAACACCATATATTTT. Translating gives CASRPRDAAGNTIYF.

This clonotype was observed a handful of times. This rearrangement joins TRBV9 to TRBJ1-2; weak D call: TRBD1 (5 bases). This CDR3 spans 15 amino acids. Trimming took 0 bases from V and 3 from J, leaving 12 bases between them. Germline V gene data show CDR1 as SGDLS and CDR2 as YYNGEE. The CDR3 sequence: CASSVVGREDYGYTF. The CDR3 nucleotides are TGTGCCAGCAGCGTAGTGGGCAGGGAGGACTATGGCTACACCTTC. Full variable domain (outside the CDR3, taken from reference TRBV9 and TRBJ1-2): DSGVTQTPKHLITATGQRVTLRCSPRSGDLSVYWYQQSLDQGLQFLIQYYNGEERAKGNILERFSAQQFPDLHSELNLSSLELGDSALYFCASSVVGREDYGYTFGSGTRLTVV.